This TCR beta chain was identified in a study of CD8 T cells in ankylosing spondylitis (dated by TCRdb to between 2016 and 2019). Regarding the complete study: The study profiled T cell receptor beta repertoires in healthy donors and ankylosing spondylitis patients to find disease-linked TCR variants. In total, the full study cohort was made up of 85 to 140 healthy donors and 25 or so ankylosing spondylitis patients. Peripheral blood was sampled, and synovial fluid was additionally collected from ankylosing spondylitis patients. The research as a whole found: The disease-linked clones were reported as significantly enriched in matched synovial fluid samples from ankylosing spondylitis patients. In peripheral blood, the disease-linked clones were found at relatively low frequencies and had a CD8+ phenotype. Blood from ankylosing spondylitis patients appeared to be characterized by a TCR beta motif made up of several highly homologous amino acid variants. Some motif variants were previously reported in synovial fluid and blood of reactive arthritis patients, suggesting common disease-initiation mechanisms.

TCRdb names Illumina HiSeq 2500 as the instrument used. Quantitative 5'-RACE with molecular barcodes was used to prepare TCR beta libraries. Concerning the study's data processing: A new computational method based on a probabilistic model of VDJ rearrangement was used to identify disease-linked TCR variants. TCRdb reworked the public reads: Q25 trimming with fastp, MiXCR clone assembly, productive beta chains retained. Identical CDR3 proteins give one entry, which carries the most common genes and DNA. These V and J calls derive from TCRdb rather than the authors' analysis. A total of more than 150,000 distinct CDR3 sequences appear in this sample, roughly 18% of them only once. The top ten clones comprise approximately 4% of the sample. This clonotype appeared many times. The target of this receptor is not known. Base qualities were left out, and no much larger clone turns up one base away. The CDR3 runs 14 residues from the cysteine to the phenylalanine. Only CDR3 DNA remains: 42 bases, in frame from the first base. The CDR1 and CDR2 encoded by the germline V gene are SGHRS and YFSETQ. At the junction V is shortened by 7 bases and J by 3 bases, with 17 bases in between.

The TCR was taken from a male donor aged 5 to 30 with ankylosing spondylitis or in good health (not recorded which). Donor details come from another sample of the same person, matched by shared clones. Sequencing was done on a sample of blood, either unsorted or a sorted T cell fraction (not recorded which). The sequence is built from TRBV5-1 and TRBJ2-7, with the D assignment possibly TRBD1 or TRBD2, given 5 matching bases for each. The nucleotide sequence reads TGCGCCAGCGGACCCCGGGACGGAGACTACGAGCAGTACTTC. It translates as CASGPRDGDYEQYF.